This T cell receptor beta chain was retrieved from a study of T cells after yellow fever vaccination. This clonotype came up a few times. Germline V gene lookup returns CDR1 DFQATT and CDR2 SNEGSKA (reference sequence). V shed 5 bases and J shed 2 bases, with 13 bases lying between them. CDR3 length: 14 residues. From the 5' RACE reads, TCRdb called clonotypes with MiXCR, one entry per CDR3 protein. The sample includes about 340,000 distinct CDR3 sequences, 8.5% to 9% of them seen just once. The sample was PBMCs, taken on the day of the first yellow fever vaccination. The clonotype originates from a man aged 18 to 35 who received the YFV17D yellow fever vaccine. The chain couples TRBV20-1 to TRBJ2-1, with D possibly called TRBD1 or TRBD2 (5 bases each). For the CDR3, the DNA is TGCAGTGCTCATCCGGGACCGGCCTACAATGAGCAGTTCTTC. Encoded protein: CSAHPGPAYNEQFF.